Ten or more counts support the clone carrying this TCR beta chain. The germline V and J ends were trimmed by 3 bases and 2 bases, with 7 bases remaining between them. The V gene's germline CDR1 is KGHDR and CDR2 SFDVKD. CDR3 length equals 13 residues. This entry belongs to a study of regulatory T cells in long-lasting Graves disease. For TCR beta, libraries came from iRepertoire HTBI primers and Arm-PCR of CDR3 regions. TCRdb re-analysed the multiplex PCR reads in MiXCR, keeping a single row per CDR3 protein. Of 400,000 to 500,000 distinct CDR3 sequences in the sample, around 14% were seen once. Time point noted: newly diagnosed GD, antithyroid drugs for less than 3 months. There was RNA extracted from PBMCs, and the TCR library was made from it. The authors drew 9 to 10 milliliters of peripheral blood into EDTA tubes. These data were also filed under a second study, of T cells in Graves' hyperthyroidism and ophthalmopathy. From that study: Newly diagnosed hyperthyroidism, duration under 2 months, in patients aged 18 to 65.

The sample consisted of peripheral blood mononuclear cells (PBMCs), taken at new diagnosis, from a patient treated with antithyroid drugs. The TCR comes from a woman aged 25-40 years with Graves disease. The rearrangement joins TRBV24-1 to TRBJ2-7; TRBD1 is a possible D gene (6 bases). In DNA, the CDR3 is TGTGCCACCAGTGATCGACAGGCCTACGAGCAGTACTTC. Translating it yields CATSDRQAYEQYF.